This TCR beta chain derives from a study of T cells in Graves' hyperthyroidism and ophthalmopathy. This clonotype was detected ten times or more. There are 13 residues in the CDR3. V lost 5 bases and J 3 bases, leaving 11 bases between the germline ends. From germline, CDR1 is SGDLS and CDR2 YYNGEE. Researchers took RNA transcripts and amplified the TCR beta CDR3 regions from them. The study used the HTBI primer set for a first-round RT-PCR of the TCR CDR3. TCRdb called the multiplex PCR reads again in MiXCR, with one record for every CDR3 protein. This sample has 600,000 or so distinct CDR3 sequences, with around 15% found just once.

This sequence originates from a woman in her forties or fifties with Graves' ophthalmopathy. The specimen was blood. The chain employs TRBV9 and TRBJ1-2, with a tentative D call TRBD1 (5 bases). CDR3 DNA: TGTGCCAGCAGATTCGGGGGTGACTATGGCTACACCTTC. Amino acids: CASRFGGDYGYTF. The full variable domain, rest sourced from reference TRBV9 and TRBJ1-2, is DSGVTQTPKHLITATGQRVTLRCSPRSGDLSVYWYQQSLDQGLQFLIQYYNGEERAKGNILERFSAQQFPDLHSELNLSSLELGDSALYFCASRFGGDYGYTFGSGTRLTVV.